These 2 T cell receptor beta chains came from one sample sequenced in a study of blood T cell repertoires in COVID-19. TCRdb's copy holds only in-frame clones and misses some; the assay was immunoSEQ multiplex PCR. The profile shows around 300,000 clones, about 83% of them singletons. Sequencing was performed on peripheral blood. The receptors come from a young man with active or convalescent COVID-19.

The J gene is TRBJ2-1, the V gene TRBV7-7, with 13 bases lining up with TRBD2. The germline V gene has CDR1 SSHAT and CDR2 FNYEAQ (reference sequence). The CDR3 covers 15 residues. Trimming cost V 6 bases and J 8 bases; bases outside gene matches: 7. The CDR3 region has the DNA TGTGCCAGCAGTACTAGCGGGAGGGCCTCGGATGAGCAGTTCTTC. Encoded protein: CASSTSGRASDEQFF.

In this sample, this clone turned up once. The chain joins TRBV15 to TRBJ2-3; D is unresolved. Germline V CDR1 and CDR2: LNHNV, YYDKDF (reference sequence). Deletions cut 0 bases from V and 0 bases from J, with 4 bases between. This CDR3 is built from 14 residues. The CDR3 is CATSRDLSTDTQYF. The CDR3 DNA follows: TGTGCCACCAGCAGAGATCTTAGCACAGATACGCAGTATTTT.